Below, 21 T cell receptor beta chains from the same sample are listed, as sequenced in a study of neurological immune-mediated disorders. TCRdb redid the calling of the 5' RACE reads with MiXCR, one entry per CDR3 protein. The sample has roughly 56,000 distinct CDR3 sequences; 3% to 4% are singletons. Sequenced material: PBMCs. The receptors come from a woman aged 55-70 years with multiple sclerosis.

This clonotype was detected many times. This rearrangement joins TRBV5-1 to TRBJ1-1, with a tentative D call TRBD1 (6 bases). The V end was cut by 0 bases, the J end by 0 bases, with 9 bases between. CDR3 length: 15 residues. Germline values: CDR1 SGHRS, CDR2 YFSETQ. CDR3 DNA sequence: TGCGCCAGCAGCTTGGTCCAGGGGATGAACACTGAAGCTTTCTTT. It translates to CASSLVQGMNTEAFF.

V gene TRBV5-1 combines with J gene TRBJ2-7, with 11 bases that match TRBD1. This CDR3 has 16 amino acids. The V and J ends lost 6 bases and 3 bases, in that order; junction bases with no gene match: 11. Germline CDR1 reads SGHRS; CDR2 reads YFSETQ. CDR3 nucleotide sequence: TGCGCCAGCACCAGTGGAGGACAGGGGGCAGGCTACGAGCAGTACTTC. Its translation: CASTSGGQGAGYEQYF.

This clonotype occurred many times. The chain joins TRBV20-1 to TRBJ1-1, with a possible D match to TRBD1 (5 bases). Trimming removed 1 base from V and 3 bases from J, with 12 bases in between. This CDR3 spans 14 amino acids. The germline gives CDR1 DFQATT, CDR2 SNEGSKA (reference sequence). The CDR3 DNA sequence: TGCAGTGCTAGAGTTGTAGGGGTTGACACTGAAGCTTTCTTT. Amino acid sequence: CSARVVGVDTEAFF.

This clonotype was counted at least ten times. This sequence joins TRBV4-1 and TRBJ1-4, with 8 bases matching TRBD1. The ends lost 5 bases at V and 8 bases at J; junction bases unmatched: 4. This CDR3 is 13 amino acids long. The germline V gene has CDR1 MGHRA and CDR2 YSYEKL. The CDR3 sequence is CASSGQGGEKLFF. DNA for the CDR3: TGCGCCAGCAGCGGACAGGGAGGGGAAAAACTGTTTTTT.

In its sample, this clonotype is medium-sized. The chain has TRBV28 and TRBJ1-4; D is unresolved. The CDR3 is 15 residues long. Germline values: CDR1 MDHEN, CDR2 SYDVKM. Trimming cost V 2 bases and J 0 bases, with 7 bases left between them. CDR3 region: CASSLRSATNEKLFF. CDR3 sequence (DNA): TGTGCCAGCAGTTTAAGGTCCGCAACTAATGAAAAACTGTTTTTT.

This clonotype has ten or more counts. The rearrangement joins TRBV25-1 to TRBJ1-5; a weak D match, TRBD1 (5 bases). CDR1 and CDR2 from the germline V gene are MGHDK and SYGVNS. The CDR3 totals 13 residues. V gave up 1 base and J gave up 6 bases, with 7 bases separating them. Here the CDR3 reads CASSESGLQPQHF. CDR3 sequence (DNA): TGTGCCAGCAGTGAATCGGGGCTTCAGCCCCAGCATTTT.

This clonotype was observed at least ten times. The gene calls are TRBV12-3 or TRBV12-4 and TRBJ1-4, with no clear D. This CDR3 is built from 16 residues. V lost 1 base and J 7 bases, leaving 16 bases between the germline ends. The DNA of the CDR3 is TGTGCCAGCAGTTTAGATTTGGGTGTGGTGGGTGAAAAACTGTTTTTT. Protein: CASSLDLGVVGEKLFF.

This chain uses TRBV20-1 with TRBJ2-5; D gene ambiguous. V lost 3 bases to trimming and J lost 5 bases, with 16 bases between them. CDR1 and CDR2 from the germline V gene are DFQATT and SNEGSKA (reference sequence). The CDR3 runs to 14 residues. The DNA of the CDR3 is TGCAGTGCTAGCCCCGGTGGTTCCGGCGAGACCCAGTACTTC. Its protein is CSASPGGSGETQYF.

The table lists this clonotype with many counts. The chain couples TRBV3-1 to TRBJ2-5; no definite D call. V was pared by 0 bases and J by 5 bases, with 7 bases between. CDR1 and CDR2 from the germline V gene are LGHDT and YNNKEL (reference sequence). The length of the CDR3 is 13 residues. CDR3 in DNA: TGTGCCAGCAGCCAAGAAGATGGGGAGACCCAGTACTTC. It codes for CASSQEDGETQYF.

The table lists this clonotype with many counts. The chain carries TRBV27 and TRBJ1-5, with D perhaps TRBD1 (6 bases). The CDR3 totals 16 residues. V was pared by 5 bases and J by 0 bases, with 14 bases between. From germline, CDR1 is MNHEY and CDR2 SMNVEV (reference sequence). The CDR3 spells CASSPRADSSNQPQHF. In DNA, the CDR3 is TGTGCCAGCAGTCCGCGAGCGGACAGTAGCAATCAGCCCCAGCATTTT.

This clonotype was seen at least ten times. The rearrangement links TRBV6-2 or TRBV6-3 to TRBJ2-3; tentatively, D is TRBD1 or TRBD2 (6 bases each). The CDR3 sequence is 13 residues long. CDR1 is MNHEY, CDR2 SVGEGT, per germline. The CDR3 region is CAIRGPSTDTQYF. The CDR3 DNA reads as TGTGCGATACGGGGGCCGAGCACAGATACGCAGTATTTT.

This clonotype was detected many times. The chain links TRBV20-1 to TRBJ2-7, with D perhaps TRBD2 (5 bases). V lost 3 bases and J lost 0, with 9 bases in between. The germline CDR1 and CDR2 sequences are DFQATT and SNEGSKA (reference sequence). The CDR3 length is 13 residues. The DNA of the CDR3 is TGCAGTGCTAGTTCCCGGGACTCCTACGAGCAGTACTTC. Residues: CSASSRDSYEQYF.

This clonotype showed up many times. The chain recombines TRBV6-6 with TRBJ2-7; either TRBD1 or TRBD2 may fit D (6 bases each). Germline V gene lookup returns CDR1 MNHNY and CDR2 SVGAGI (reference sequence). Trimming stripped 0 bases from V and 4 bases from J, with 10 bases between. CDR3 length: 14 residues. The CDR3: CASSYSIGGYEQYF. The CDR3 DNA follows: TGTGCCAGCAGTTACTCGATAGGGGGGTACGAGCAGTACTTC.

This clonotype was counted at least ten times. DNA of the CDR3: TGTGCCAGCCTCAAAGGGACTAGCGGAGAAGAGACCCAGTACTTC. Translated: CASLKGTSGEETQYF. The genes are TRBV11-1 and TRBJ2-5; 11 nucleotides match TRBD2. V was clipped by 8 bases and J by 3 bases; unmatched bases: 8. Germline V CDR1 and CDR2: SGHAT, FQDESV (reference sequence). The CDR3 contains 15 residues.

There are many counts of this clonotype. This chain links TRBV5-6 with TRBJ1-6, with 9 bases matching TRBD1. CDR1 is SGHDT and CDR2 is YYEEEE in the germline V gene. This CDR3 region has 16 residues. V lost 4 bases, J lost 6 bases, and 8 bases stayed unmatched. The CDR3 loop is CASSTMGQGGNSPLHF. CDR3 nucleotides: TGTGCCAGCAGCACCATGGGACAGGGAGGTAATTCACCCCTCCACTTT.

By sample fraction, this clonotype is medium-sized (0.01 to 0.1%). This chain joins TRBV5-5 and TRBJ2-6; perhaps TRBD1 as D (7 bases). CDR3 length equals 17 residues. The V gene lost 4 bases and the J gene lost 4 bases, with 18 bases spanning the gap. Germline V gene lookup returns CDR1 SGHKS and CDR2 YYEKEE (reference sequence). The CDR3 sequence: CASSGTGEVRGANVLTF. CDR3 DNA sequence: TGTGCCAGCAGCGGAACAGGGGAGGTCAGGGGGGCCAACGTCCTGACTTTC.

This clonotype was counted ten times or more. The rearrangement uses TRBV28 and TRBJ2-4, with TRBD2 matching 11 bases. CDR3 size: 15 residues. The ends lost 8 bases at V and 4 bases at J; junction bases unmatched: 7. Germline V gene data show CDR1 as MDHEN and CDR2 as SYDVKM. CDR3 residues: CASGWTSGQKNIQYF. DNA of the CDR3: TGTGCCAGCGGATGGACTAGCGGGCAGAAAAACATTCAGTACTTC.

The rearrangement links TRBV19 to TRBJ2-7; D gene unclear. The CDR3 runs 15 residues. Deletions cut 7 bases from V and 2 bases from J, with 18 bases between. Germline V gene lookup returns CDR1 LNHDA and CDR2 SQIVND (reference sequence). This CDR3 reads CASTPTVGSTYEQYF. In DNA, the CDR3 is TGTGCCAGTACTCCTACAGTGGGGTCTACCTACGAGCAGTACTTC.

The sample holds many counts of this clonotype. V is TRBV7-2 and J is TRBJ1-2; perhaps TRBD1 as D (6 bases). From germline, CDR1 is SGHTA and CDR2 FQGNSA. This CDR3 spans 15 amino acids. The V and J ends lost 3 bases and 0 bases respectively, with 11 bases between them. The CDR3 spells CASSFDRQANYGYTF. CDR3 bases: TGTGCCAGCAGCTTCGACAGGCAGGCTAACTATGGCTACACCTTC. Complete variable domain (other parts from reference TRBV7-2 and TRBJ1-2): GAGVSQSPSNKVTEKGKDVELRCDPISGHTALYWYRQSLGQGLEFLIYFQGNSAPDKSGLPSDRFSAERTGGSVSTLTIQRTQQEDSAVYLCASSFDRQANYGYTFGSGTRLTVV.

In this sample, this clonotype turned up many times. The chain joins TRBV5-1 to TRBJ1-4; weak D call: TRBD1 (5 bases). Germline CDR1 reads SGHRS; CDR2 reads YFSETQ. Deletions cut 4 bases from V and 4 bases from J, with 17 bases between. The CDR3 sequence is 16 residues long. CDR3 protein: CASSRSPNRNNEKLFF. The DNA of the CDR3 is TGCGCCAGCAGCCGGAGCCCGAACAGGAATAATGAAAAACTGTTTTTT.

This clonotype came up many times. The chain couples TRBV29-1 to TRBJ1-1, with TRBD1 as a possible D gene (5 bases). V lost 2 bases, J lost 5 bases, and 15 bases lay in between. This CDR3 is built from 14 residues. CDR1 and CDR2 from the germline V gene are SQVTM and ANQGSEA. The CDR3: CSVEREGIRTEAFF. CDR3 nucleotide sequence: TGCAGCGTTGAAAGGGAGGGGATAAGGACTGAAGCTTTCTTT.